What follows are 14 T cell receptor beta chains derived from one specimen sequenced in a study of identifying expanded T cells in peripheral blood (dated by TCRdb to between 2019 and 2020). The library was produced with the immunoSEQ multiplex PCR assay. The immuneACCESS repertoire file appears here via TCRdb, limited to in-frame rearrangements. These files lack a portion of the clones; in checked studies, under half of the deficit traces to unresolved V genes, and the cause of the others is not known. The sample data list about 97,000 clones, and roughly 88% of these were observed just once. In total, the top ten clones hold roughly 15% of the sample. The specimen was blood. The receptors stem from a person between 18 and 75 years old in good health.

The chain joins TRBV7-8 to TRBJ2-1; 9 bases are a match to TRBD1. Trimming removed 1 base from V and 6 bases from J; junction bases left unmatched: 7. Germline lookup yields CDR1 SGHVS and CDR2 FQNEAQ. The CDR3 is 16 residues long. The CDR3 protein is CASSLGGTGYPNEQFF. DNA of the CDR3: TGTGCCAGCAGCTTAGGTGGGACAGGGTACCCCAATGAGCAGTTCTTC.

Regarding this clone: One junction end does not reproduce the germline sequence, and a read error may be involved. J is TRBJ1-1 and V is TRBV6-4, with D unclear. The CDR3 is 13 residues long. Germline V CDR1 and CDR2: MRHNA, SNTAGT. The CDR3 nucleotides read TGTGCCAGCAGGGCGAGTTCGGGCCTTGAAACTTTCTTT. Translated, it gives CASRASSGLETFF.

The chain employs TRBV9 and TRBJ1-1; tentative D call: TRBD1 (5 bases). V dropped 3 bases and J dropped 7 bases, with 13 bases sitting between them. Germline CDR1 SGDLS, CDR2 YYNGEE. The CDR3 consists of 13 residues. The CDR3 spells CASSDLRRGEAFF. The CDR3 nucleotides read TGTGCCAGCAGCGACCTAAGGAGGGGTGAAGCTTTCTTT.

The gene calls are TRBV7-2 and TRBJ1-1; D unclear. The CDR3 extends over 15 amino acids. V lost 1 base, J lost 2 bases, and 11 bases lay in between. Germline-derived CDR1 and CDR2 are SGHTA and FQGNSA. The CDR3 DNA sequence: TGTGCCAGCAGCTTAGGTAGCAGGCAAAACACTGAAGCTTTCTTT. Translated: CASSLGSRQNTEAFF.

The rearrangement links TRBV19 to TRBJ1-1; D remains ambiguous. The CDR3 is 14 amino acids. V was trimmed by 2 bases and J by 4 bases, leaving 11 bases between them. Per the germline V gene, CDR1 is LNHDA and CDR2 is SQIVND (reference sequence). This CDR3 reads CASSIRLDGTEAFF. The CDR3 DNA reads TGTGCCAGTAGTATAAGGCTCGACGGCACTGAAGCTTTCTTT.

The chain couples TRBV28 to TRBJ2-6, with D maybe TRBD2 (5 bases). Between the trimmed V and J ends, which lost 3 bases and 0 bases, there was a span of 12 bases. The CDR3 is made up of 17 amino acids. Germline V gene sequence: CDR1 MDHEN, CDR2 SYDVKM. The CDR3 spells CASSFGGSYSGANVLTF. The CDR3 DNA is TGTGCCAGCAGTTTCGGCGGGTCGTACTCTGGGGCCAACGTCCTGACTTTC.

This clone was found once. The chain's CDR3 is CASSSEGAGVSYEQYF. Here the CDR3 DNA reads TGTGCCAGCAGCTCGGAGGGGGCGGGAGTCTCCTACGAGCAGTACTTC. V usage is TRBV7-9 and J usage is TRBJ2-7, with D perhaps assigned TRBD1 or TRBD2 (7 bases each). The V gene's germline CDR1 is SEHNR and CDR2 FQNEAQ (reference sequence). CDR3 length: 16 amino acids. V lost 4 bases to trimming and J lost 0 bases, with 16 bases between them.

The CDR3 DNA is TGTGCCAGCAGCGTAGACTCGCAAGTATACAATGAGCAGTTCTTC. Translating gives CASSVDSQVYNEQFF. The J gene is TRBJ2-1, the V gene TRBV9; D gene ambiguous. Germline V CDR1 and CDR2: SGDLS, YYNGEE. With 0 bases removed from V and 4 bases from J, the gap between germline ends came to 11 bases. This CDR3 has 15 amino acids. The full variable domain, rest sourced from reference TRBV9 and TRBJ2-1, is DSGVTQTPKHLITATGQRVTLRCSPRSGDLSVYWYQQSLDQGLQFLIQYYNGEERAKGNILERFSAQQFPDLHSELNLSSLELGDSALYFCASSVDSQVYNEQFFGPGTRLTVL.

This clone was counted a single time. The chain links TRBV28 to TRBJ2-3; TRBD1 matches at 8 bases. With V trimmed by 6 bases and J by 2 bases, 10 bases remained unmatched. CDR3 length: 16 amino acids. The V gene's germline CDR1 is MDHEN and CDR2 SYDVKM. Here the CDR3 reads CASSAAQGAVTDTQYF. Written as DNA, the CDR3 is TGTGCCAGCAGCGCAGCGCAGGGGGCGGTCACAGATACGCAGTATTTT.

This clone showed up just once. The chain recombines TRBV5-4 with TRBJ1-1, with TRBD1 identical over 8 bases. Per germline, CDR1 SGHNT and CDR2 YYREEE (reference sequence). This CDR3 is built from 12 residues. Trimming took 7 bases from V and 7 from J; bases not matched to a gene: 6. The CDR3 is CASAGTGDEAFF. The CDR3 region has the DNA TGTGCCAGCGCAGGGACAGGCGATGAAGCTTTCTTT.

V gene TRBV6-5 combines with J gene TRBJ1-1; weak D call: TRBD1 (6 bases). The CDR3 is 15 residues long. The germline V and J ends were trimmed by 6 bases and 0 bases, with 14 bases remaining between them. Per the germline V gene, CDR1 is MNHEY and CDR2 is SVGAGI. CDR3 loop: CASSAPGGLNTEAFF. CDR3 sequence (DNA): TGTGCCAGCAGCGCACCGGGGGGGCTGAACACTGAAGCTTTCTTT.

This chain connects TRBV2 to TRBJ2-7; TRBD2 aligns across 11 bases. Germline CDR1 and CDR2: SNHLY and FYNNEI. The V gene end was trimmed by 6 bases and the J gene end by 0 bases; junction bases not matched to a gene: 4. This CDR3 has 15 residues. CDR3 bases: TGTGCCAGCAGCCCGACTAGCGGGGCCTCCTACGAGCAGTACTTC. It specifies CASSPTSGASYEQYF.

The CDR3 bases are TGTGCCAGCAGCAAAGGTACAATGTTTTACGAGCAGTACTTC. It encodes CASSKGTMFYEQYF. J is TRBJ2-7 and V is TRBV11-1; D unresolved. The CDR3 is 14 amino acids. The ends were cut back, 5 bases at V and 4 bases at J, with 15 bases in the middle. Germline loops: CDR1 SGHAT, CDR2 FQDESV (reference sequence). The full variable domain, in which reference TRBV11-1 and TRBJ2-7 provide the parts outside the CDR3, is EAEVAQSPRYKITEKSQAVAFWCDPISGHATLYWYRQILGQGPELLVQFQDESVVDDSQLPKDRFSAERLKGVDSTLKIQPAELGDSAMYLCASSKGTMFYEQYFGPGTRLTVT.

The chain employs TRBV21-1 and TRBJ2-1; the table assigns TRBD2, which was not confirmed against the DNA. TRBV21-1 is a pseudogene. This CDR3 contains 19 residues. In DNA form, the CDR3 reads TGTGCCAGGAATGGTGGGCGACTAGCGGGTCGTCACTACGACAATGAGCAGTTCTTC. This gives the protein CARNGGRLAGRHYDNEQFF.